The 10 T cell receptor beta chains listed next were all sequenced from one sample in a study of blood T cell repertoires in COVID-19. The repertoire was sequenced with immunoSEQ multiplex PCR; TCRdb's copy has only in-frame clones and lacks some. This table has 200,000 to 300,000 clones, around 83% appearing once. The sequenced material came from peripheral blood. The receptors come from an elderly woman with acute or convalescent COVID-19.

This clone was counted only a few times. V is TRBV3-1 (or the pseudogene TRBV3-2) and J is TRBJ1-6, with TRBD1 as a possible D gene (5 bases). The germline gives CDR1 LGHDT, CDR2 YNNKEL (reference sequence). V lost 4 bases and J 0 bases, leaving 13 bases between the germline ends. The CDR3 extends over 17 amino acids. The CDR3 DNA follows: TGTGCCAGCAGCCTCCGGGACTTCCGCTCCTATAATTCACCCCTCCACTTT. Protein sequence: CASSLRDFRSYNSPLHF.

This chain uses TRBV5-1 with TRBJ1-2; tentatively, D is TRBD1 (6 bases). Per the germline V gene, CDR1 is SGHRS and CDR2 is YFSETQ. Trimming took 4 bases from V and 6 from J, leaving 19 bases between them. There are 15 residues in the CDR3. CDR3 sequence reads: CASSPLWGQSDGYTF. The CDR3 region has the DNA TGCGCCAGCAGCCCCCTGTGGGGGCAATCGGATGGCTACACCTTC.

The chain links TRBV12-3 or TRBV12-4 to TRBJ1-2; 7 nucleotides line up with TRBD1. The V and J ends lost 6 bases and 5 bases, in that order; junction bases with no gene match: 3. This CDR3 contains 12 residues. The CDR3 bases are TGTGCCAGCAGCCAACAGGGGTATGGCTACACCTTC. It encodes CASSQQGYGYTF.

The rearrangement links TRBV25-1 to TRBJ1-1; the D is unclear. The CDR3 has 13 amino acids. V lost 4 bases and J 4 bases, leaving 10 bases between the germline ends. Germline V CDR1 and CDR2: MGHDK, SYGVNS. DNA of the CDR3: TGTGCCAGCAGTGTCGGTGCGGGCACTGAAGCTTTCTTT. Translated: CASSVGAGTEAFF.

The chain combines TRBV21-1 with TRBJ1-5; TRBD1 reflects the table's D call only, with no check against the DNA. TRBV21-1 is deemed a pseudogene. The CDR3 loop spans 16 amino acids. The CDR3 reads CASSKEAGGLNQPQHF. CDR3 sequence (DNA): TGTGCCAGCAGCAAAGAGGCAGGGGGTCTCAATCAGCCCCAGCATTTT.

This clone was found once. V usage is TRBV20-1 and J usage is TRBJ2-1, with a weak D call TRBD2 (5 bases). The germline gives CDR1 DFQATT, CDR2 SNEGSKA (reference sequence). V was trimmed by 4 bases and J by 7 bases, leaving 8 bases between them. The CDR3 spans 11 residues. The CDR3 nucleotides are TGCAGTGCTACCGAGCGGAATGAGCAGTTCTTC. Translated, it gives CSATERNEQFF.

The chain recombines TRBV30 with TRBJ1-1, with D perhaps TRBD1 (5 bases). Germline values: CDR1 GTSNPN, CDR2 SVGIG (reference sequence). V was cut by 7 bases and J by 2 bases, with 20 bases left in between. This CDR3 comprises 15 residues. Written as DNA, the CDR3 is TGTGCCTCAGCACCCTATGACAGAACCAACACTGAAGCTTTCTTT. It is translated as CASAPYDRTNTEAFF.

This rearrangement joins TRBV28 to TRBJ2-1, with 11 nucleotides matching TRBD2. Trimming removed 7 bases from V and 4 bases from J; junction bases left unmatched: 9. This CDR3 has 16 amino acids. From germline, CDR1 is MDHEN and CDR2 SYDVKM. The CDR3 DNA is TGTGCCAGCATTACGGCTAGCGGGGGGCCTTACAATGAGCAGTTCTTC. It encodes CASITASGGPYNEQFF.

This chain connects TRBV2 to TRBJ1-5; no reliable D call. V was trimmed by 5 bases and J by 1 base, leaving 9 bases between them. The CDR3 is 14 residues long. CDR1 is SNHLY and CDR2 is FYNNEI in the germline V gene. CDR3: CASSIDTSNQPQHF. The CDR3 bases are TGTGCCAGCAGTATCGACACCAGCAATCAGCCCCAGCATTTT. Combining the CDR3 with reference TRBV2 and TRBJ1-5 gives the whole variable domain EPEVTQTPSHQVTQMGQEVILRCVPISNHLYFYWYRQILGQKVEFLVSFYNNEISEKSEIFDDQFSVERPDGSNFTLKIRSTKLEDSAMYFCASSIDTSNQPQHFGDGTRLSIL.

The chain combines TRBV6-2 or TRBV6-3 with TRBJ2-3, with TRBD2 matching 7 bases. The germline V gene has CDR1 MNHEY and CDR2 SVGEGT. V was clipped by 2 bases and J by 4 bases; unmatched bases: 6. This CDR3 is 15 amino acids long. Here the CDR3 reads CASSYGGGVPDTQYF. In DNA, the CDR3 is TGTGCCAGCAGTTACGGTGGGGGGGTCCCAGATACGCAGTATTTT.